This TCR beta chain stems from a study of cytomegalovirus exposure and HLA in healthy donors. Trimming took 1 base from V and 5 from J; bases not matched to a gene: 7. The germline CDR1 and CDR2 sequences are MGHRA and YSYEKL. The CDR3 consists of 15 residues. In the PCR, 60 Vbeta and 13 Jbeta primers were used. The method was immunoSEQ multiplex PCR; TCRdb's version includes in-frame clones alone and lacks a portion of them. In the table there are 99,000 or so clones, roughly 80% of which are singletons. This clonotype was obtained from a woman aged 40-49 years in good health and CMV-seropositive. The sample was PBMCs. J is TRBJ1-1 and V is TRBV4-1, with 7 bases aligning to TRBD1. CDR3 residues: CASSQGRQGVTEAFF. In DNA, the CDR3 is TGCGCCAGCAGCCAAGGGAGACAGGGAGTAACTGAAGCTTTCTTT.